This T cell receptor beta chain was captured by sequencing in a study of early T cells in non-severe SARS-CoV-2 infection. Unique molecular identifiers (one per individual cDNA molecule) were attached. TCRdb reprocessed the 5' RACE reads via MiXCR and lists one record per CDR3 protein. The table includes tens of thousands of distinct CDR3 sequences, 5% detected once. Only a few counts were recorded for this clonotype. Germline assignment: CDR1 DFQATT and CDR2 SNEGSKA (reference sequence). CDR3 size: 12 residues. Trimming shortened V by 4 bases and J by 5 bases, and 11 bases separated the two germline ends.

The sample consisted of whole blood. The clonotype was recovered from an adult who was a healthcare worker with PCR-confirmed SARS-CoV-2 infection or an uninfected control (not recorded which). The chain couples TRBV20-1 to TRBJ1-1; no clear D. The CDR3 nucleotides are TGCAGTGCTACCGAAGCGGGTACTGAAGCTTTCTTT. Encoded protein: CSATEAGTEAFF.